This T cell receptor (beta chain) was recovered during a study of radiation and T cells in renal cell carcinoma. To note about this clone: One junction end does not reproduce the germline sequence, and a read error may be involved.

Looked up from germline, CDR1 is SGDLS and CDR2 is YYNGEE. The CDR3 totals 14 residues. Repertoires were generated with immunoSEQ multiplex PCR, while TCRdb's copy carries only in-frame clones and drops some. Of roughly 100,000 clones listed, over 65% are singletons. Sample time point: baseline pretreatment blood. Treatment: 15 Gy SBRT to primary tumor, nephrectomy 4 weeks later. V gene TRBV9 combines with J gene TRBJ2-5; D is perhaps TRBD1 (5 bases). The sequenced sample was blood, obtained from a patient whose treatment included radiotherapy and nephrectomy. The TCR comes from a man aged 60 to 75 with renal cell carcinoma. The CDR3 loop is CASSVVAGAETRYF. The CDR3 DNA reads as TGTGCCAGCAGCGTAGTCGCTGGGGCAGAGACCCGGTACTTC.